This T cell receptor delta chain was captured in a study of gamma-delta T cells after stem cell transplantation. After removal of 4 bases from V and 0 bases from J, the junction contained 15 bases not matched to a gene. CDR1 GEAIGNYY and CDR2 EKD come from the germline V gene. This CDR3 contains 19 residues. TCRdb reprocessed the RT-PCR reads using CATT. The listing contains some 37 delta-chain clones. Sequenced input: gamma-delta T cells. The chain carries TRDV2 and TRDJ1; 11 nucleotides agree with TRDD3. The receptor was derived from a human donor. It is not recorded whose cells these are; they may come from a transplant donor. This table probably holds off-target reads from a library built for another chain. The CDR3 DNA reads TGTGCCTGTGATAAACTGGGGGATAAGGGAAGAACGTACACCGATAAACTCATCTTT. Protein sequence: CACDKLGDKGRTYTDKLIF.